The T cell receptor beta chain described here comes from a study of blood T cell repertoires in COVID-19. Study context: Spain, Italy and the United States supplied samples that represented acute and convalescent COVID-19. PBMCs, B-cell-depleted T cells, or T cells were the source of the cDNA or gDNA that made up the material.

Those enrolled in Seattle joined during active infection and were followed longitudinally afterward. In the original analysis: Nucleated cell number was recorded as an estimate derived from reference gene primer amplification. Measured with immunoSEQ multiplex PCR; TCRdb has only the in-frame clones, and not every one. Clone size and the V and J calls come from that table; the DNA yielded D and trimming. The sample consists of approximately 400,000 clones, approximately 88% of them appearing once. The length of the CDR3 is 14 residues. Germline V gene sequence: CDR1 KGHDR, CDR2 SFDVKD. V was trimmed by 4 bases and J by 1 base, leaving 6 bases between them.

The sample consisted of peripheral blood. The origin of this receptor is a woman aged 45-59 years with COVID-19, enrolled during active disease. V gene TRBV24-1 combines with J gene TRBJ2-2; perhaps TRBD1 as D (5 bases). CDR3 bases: TGTGCCACCAGTGACAGGGTGAACACCGGGGAGCTGTTTTTT. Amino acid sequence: CATSDRVNTGELFF.